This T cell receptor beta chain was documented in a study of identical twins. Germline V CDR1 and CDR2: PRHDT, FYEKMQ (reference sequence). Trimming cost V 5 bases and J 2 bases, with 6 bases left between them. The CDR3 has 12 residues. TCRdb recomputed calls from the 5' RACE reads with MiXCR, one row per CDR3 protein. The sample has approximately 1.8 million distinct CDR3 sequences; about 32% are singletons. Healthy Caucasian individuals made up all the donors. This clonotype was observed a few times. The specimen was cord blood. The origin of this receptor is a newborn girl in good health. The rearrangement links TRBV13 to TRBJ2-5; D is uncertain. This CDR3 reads CASSAQQETQYF. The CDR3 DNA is TGTGCCAGCAGCGCCCAGCAAGAGACCCAGTACTTC.